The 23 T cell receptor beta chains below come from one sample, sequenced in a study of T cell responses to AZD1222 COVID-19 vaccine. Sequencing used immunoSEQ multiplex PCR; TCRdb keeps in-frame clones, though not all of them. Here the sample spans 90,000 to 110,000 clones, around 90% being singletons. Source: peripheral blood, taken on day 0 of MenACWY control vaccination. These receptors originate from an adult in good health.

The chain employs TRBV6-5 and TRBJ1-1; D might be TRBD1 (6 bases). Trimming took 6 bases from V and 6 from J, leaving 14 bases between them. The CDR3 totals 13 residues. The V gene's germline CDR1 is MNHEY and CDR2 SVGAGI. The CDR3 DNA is TGTGCCAGCAGATACAGGGTAGGGTCTGAAGCTTTCTTT. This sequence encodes CASRYRVGSEAFF.

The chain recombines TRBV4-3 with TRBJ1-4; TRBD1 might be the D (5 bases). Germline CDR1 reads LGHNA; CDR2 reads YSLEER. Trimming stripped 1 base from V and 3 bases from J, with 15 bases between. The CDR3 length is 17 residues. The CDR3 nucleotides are TGCGCCAGCAGCCAAGGGAGGGGCCGGCGGGCTAATGAAAAACTGTTTTTT. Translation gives CASSQGRGRRANEKLFF.

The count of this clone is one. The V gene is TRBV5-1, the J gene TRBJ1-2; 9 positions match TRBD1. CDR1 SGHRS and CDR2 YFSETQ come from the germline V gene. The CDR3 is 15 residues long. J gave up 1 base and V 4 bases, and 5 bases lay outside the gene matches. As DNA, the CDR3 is TGCGCCAGCAGCAATCCGGGACAGGGTAACTATGGCTACACCTTC. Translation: CASSNPGQGNYGYTF.

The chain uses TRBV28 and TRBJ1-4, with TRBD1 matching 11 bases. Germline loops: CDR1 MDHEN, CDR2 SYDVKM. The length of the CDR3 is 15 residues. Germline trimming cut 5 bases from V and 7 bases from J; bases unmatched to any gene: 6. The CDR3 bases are TGTGCCAGCAGTAGGAGGACAGGGGGCTCTGAAAAACTGTTTTTT. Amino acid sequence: CASSRRTGGSEKLFF.

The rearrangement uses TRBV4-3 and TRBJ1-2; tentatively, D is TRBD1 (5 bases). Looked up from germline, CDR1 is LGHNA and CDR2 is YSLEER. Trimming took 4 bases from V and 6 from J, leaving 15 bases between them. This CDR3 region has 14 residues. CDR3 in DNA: TGCGCCAGCAGCCCAGATGGGGCTCTGGATGGCTACACCTTC. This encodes CASSPDGALDGYTF.

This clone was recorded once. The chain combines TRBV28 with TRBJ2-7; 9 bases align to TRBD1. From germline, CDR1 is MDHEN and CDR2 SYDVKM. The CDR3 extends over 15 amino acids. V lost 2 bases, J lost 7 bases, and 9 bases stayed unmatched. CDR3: CASSLPVRGTGEQYF. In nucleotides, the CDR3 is TGTGCCAGCAGTTTACCCGTCCGAGGGACAGGGGAGCAGTACTTC.

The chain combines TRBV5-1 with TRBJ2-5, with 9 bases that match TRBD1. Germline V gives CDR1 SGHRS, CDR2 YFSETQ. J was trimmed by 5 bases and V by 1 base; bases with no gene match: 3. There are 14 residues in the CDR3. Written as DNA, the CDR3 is TGCGCCAGCAGCTTGACAGGGGGCGATGAGACCCAGTACTTC. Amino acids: CASSLTGGDETQYF.

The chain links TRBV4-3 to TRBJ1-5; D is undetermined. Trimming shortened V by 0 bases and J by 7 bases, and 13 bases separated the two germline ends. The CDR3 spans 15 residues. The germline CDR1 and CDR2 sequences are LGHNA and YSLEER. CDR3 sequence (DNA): TGCGCCAGCAGCCAAGATCACGGAGGGTTCCAGCCCCAGCATTTT. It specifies CASSQDHGGFQPQHF.

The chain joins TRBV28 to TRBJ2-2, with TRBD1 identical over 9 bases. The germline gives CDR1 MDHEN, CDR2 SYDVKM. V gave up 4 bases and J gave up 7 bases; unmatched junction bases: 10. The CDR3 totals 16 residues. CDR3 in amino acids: CASSSPGQGGGGELFF. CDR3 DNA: TGTGCCAGCAGTTCCCCGGGACAGGGCGGCGGCGGGGAGCTGTTTTTT.

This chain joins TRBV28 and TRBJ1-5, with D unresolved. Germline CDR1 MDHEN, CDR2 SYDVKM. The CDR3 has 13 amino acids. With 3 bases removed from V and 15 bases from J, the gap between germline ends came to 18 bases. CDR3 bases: TGTGCCAGCAGTTTTATAGGCGGGCAGCCCAGGCATTTT. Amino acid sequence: CASSFIGGQPRHF.

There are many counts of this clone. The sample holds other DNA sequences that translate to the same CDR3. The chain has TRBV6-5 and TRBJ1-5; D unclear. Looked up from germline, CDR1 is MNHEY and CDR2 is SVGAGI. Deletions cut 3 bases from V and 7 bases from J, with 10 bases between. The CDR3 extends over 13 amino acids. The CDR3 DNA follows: TGTGCCAGCAGTTATTCAAACGTACAGCCCCAGCATTTT. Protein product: CASSYSNVQPQHF.

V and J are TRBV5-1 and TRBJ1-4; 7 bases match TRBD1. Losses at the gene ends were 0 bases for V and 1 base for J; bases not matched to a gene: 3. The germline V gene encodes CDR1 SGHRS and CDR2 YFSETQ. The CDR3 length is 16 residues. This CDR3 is CASSLGGGLTNEKLFF. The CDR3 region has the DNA TGCGCCAGCAGCTTGGGAGGGGGCTTAACTAATGAAAAACTGTTTTTT.

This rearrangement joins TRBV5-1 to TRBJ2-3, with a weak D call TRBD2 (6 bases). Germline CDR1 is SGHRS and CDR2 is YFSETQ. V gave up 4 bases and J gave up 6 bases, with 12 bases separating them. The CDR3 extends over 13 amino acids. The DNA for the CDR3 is TGCGCCAGCAGCCCTGGGGGGAGGGATACGCAGTATTTT. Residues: CASSPGGRDTQYF. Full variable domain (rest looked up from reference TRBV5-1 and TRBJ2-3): KAGVTQTPRYLIKTRGQQVTLSCSPISGHRSVSWYQQTPGQGLQFLFEYFSETQRNKGNFPGRFSGRQFSNSRSEMNVSTLELGDSALYLCASSPGGRDTQYFGPGTRLTVL.

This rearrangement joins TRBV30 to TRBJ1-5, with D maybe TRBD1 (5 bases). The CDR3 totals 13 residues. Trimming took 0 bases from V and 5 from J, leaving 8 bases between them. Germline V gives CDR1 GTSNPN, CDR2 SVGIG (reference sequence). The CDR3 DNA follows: TGTGCCTGGAGTGTGGCAGGGCATCAGCCCCAGCATTTT. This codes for CAWSVAGHQPQHF.

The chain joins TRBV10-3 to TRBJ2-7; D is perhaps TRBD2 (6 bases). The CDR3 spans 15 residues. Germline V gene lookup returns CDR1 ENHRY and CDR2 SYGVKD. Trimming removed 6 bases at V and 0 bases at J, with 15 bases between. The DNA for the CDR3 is TGTGCCATCAGCCTCAGACTAGTCAGCTCCTACGAGCAGTACTTC. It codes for CAISLRLVSSYEQYF.

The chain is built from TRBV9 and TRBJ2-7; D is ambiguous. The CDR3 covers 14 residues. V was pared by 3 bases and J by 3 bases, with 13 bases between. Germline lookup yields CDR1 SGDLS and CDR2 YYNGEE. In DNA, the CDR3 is TGTGCCAGCAGCGCCGAAAGTCAAGTCTACGAGCAGTACTTC. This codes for CASSAESQVYEQYF.

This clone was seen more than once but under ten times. Here the CDR3 DNA reads TGTGCCAGCTCACCACTCGGCCTGCACTACGAGCAGTACTTC. Its translation is CASSPLGLHYEQYF. The chain combines TRBV18 with TRBJ2-7, with D hard to call. Germline V gene lookup returns CDR1 KGHSH and CDR2 LQKENI. The length of the CDR3 is 14 residues. V was cut by 1 base and J by 3 bases, with 10 bases left in between.

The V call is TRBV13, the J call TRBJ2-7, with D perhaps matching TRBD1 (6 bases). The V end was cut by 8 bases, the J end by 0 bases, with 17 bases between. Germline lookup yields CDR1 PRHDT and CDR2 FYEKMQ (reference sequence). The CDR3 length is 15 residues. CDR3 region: CASSSGGRSSYEQYF. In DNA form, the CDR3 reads TGTGCCAGCTCGAGTGGGGGCCGGAGCTCCTACGAGCAGTACTTC.

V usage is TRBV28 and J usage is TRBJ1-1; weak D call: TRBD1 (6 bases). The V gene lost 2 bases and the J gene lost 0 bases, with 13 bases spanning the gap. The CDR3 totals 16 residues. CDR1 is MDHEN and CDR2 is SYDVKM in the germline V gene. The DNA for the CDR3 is TGTGCCAGCAGTTTACCTTCGACAGGAATGAACACTGAAGCTTTCTTT. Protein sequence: CASSLPSTGMNTEAFF.

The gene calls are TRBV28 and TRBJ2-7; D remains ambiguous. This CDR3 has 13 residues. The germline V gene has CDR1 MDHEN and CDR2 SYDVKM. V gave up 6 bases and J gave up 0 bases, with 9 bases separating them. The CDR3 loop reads CASRIQVSYEQYF. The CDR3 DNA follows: TGTGCCAGCAGGATCCAAGTCTCCTACGAGCAGTACTTC.

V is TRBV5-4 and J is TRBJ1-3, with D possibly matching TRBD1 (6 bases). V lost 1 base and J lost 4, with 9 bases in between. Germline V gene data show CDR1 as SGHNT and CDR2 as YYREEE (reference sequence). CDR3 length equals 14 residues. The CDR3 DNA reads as TGTGCCAGCAGCTTGTCCCAGGGGGGAAACACCATATATTTT. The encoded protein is CASSLSQGGNTIYF.

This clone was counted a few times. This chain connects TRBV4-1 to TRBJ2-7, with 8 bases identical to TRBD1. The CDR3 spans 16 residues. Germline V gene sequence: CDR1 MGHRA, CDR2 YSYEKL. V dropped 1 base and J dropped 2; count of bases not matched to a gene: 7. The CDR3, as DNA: TGCGCCAGCAGCCAAGGATGGACAGGGAAGCCCTACGAGCAGTACTTC. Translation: CASSQGWTGKPYEQYF.

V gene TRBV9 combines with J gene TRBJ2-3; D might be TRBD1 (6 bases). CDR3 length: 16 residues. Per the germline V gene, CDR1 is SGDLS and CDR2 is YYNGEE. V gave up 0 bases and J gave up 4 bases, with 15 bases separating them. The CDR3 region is CASSVALGQLADTQYF. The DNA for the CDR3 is TGTGCCAGCAGCGTAGCTCTCGGACAGTTGGCAGATACGCAGTATTTT.